Presented here are 27 T cell receptor beta chains from one specimen sequenced in a study of cytomegalovirus exposure and HLA in healthy donors. PCR amplification relied on 60 Vbeta primers (plus 13 Jbeta primers). Sequenced by immunoSEQ multiplex PCR; TCRdb stores in-frame clones only, minus some. The repertoire includes under 150,000 clones, 60% to 85% of them detected once, and under 7.5% sits in the top ten. Sequencing input: PBMCs. The receptors were sampled from a man aged 40-55 years in good health and CMV-seropositive.

The rearrangement uses TRBV7-8 and TRBJ1-1, with 8 bases matching TRBD1. J gave up 1 base and V 3 bases, and 10 bases lay outside the gene matches. Germline values: CDR1 SGHVS, CDR2 FQNEAQ. This CDR3 is 17 amino acids long. CDR3 region: CASSFFRNRGANTEAFF. The CDR3 bases are TGTGCCAGCAGCTTTTTCCGAAACAGGGGGGCGAACACTGAAGCTTTCTTT. Looking up the rest from reference TRBV7-8 and TRBJ1-1 gives the full variable domain: GAGVSQSPRYKVAKRGQDVALRCDPISGHVSLFWYQQALGQGPEFLTYFQNEAQLDKSGLPSDRFFAERPEGSVSTLKIQRTQQEDSAVYLCASSFFRNRGANTEAFFGQGTRLTVV.

The chain couples TRBV30 to TRBJ2-2; 11 bases line up with TRBD2. Trimming cost V 5 bases and J 8 bases; bases outside gene matches: 4. The CDR3 has 13 amino acids. Germline V gene data show CDR1 as GTSNPN and CDR2 as SVGIG (reference sequence). CDR3 loop: CAWARLAGGELFF. The CDR3 DNA is TGTGCCTGGGCCAGACTAGCGGGAGGGGAGCTGTTTTTT.

This rearrangement joins TRBV4-2 to TRBJ2-2; no firm D call. There are 14 residues in the CDR3. CDR1 and CDR2 from the germline V gene are LGHNA and YNFKEQ. V shed 0 bases and J shed 4 bases, with 6 bases lying between them. CDR3 protein: CASSQDGLTGELFF. The CDR3 DNA sequence: TGTGCCAGCAGCCAAGATGGGCTCACCGGGGAGCTGTTTTTT.

The chain recombines TRBV5-4 with TRBJ1-2; D may be TRBD1 (6 bases). V shed 0 bases and J shed 4 bases, with 10 bases lying between them. CDR3 length equals 14 residues. Germline CDR1 SGHNT, CDR2 YYREEE (reference sequence). The CDR3 nucleotides are TGTGCCAGCAGCTTGGGGACAGTTTCCTATGGCTACACCTTC. Protein product: CASSLGTVSYGYTF. Based on the CDR3 plus reference TRBV5-4 and TRBJ1-2, the full variable domain is ETGVTQSPTHLIKTRGQQVTLRCSSQSGHNTVSWYQQALGQGPQFIFQYYREEENGRGNFPPRFSGLQFPNYSSELNVNALELDDSALYLCASSLGTVSYGYTFGSGTRLTVV.

V usage is TRBV30 and J usage is TRBJ1-3; 8 nucleotides agree with TRBD1. Germline V gives CDR1 GTSNPN, CDR2 SVGIG (reference sequence). The trim removed 3 bases at V and 2 bases at J, leaving 0 bases unmatched. The CDR3 is 13 residues long. CDR3 nucleotides: TGTGCCTGGAGCAGGGGGCCTGGAAACACCATATATTTT. It yields the protein CAWSRGPGNTIYF.

The genes are TRBV10-3 and TRBJ2-7; possibly TRBD1 for D (5 bases). CDR1 and CDR2 (germline): ENHRY, SYGVKD. V lost 7 bases and J lost 2, with 15 bases in between. The CDR3 consists of 14 residues. The CDR3 reads CAIKVEGATYEQYF. For the CDR3, the DNA is TGTGCCATCAAGGTAGAAGGGGCTACCTACGAGCAGTACTTC.

The chain has TRBV19 and TRBJ1-1; 7 positions match TRBD1. The V gene's germline CDR1 is LNHDA and CDR2 SQIVND (reference sequence). CDR3 length equals 12 residues. The trim removed 9 bases at V and 1 base at J, leaving 2 bases unmatched. The CDR3 DNA reads as TGTGCCAGCAACAGGGGGAACACTGAAGCTTTCTTT. Amino acids: CASNRGNTEAFF.

The chain has TRBV6-1 and TRBJ1-1, with 7 bases lining up with TRBD1. The CDR3 contains 14 residues. V was pared by 4 bases and J by 4 bases, with 6 bases of the junction left unmatched. CDR1 is MNHNS and CDR2 is SASEGT in the germline V gene. As DNA, the CDR3 is TGTGCCAGCAGTGCGACAGGGAGGTCCACTGAAGCTTTCTTT. Translating it yields CASSATGRSTEAFF.

V is TRBV6-1 and J is TRBJ1-5; the D is unclear. This CDR3 is 14 amino acids long. Germline CDR1 reads MNHNS; CDR2 reads SASEGT. V lost 0 bases, J lost 4 bases, and 7 bases lay in between. CDR3 coding DNA: TGTGCCAGCAGTGAAGCGGCAATGAATCAGCCCCAGCATTTT. This sequence encodes CASSEAAMNQPQHF.

The gene calls are TRBV18 and TRBJ2-3, with 12 bases fitting TRBD2. V was clipped by 7 bases and J by 0 bases; unmatched bases: 5. Germline V gene data show CDR1 as KGHSH and CDR2 as LQKENI. This CDR3 is 16 amino acids long. The CDR3 DNA is TGTGCCAGCTTCAGGACTAGCGGGACTAGCACAGATACGCAGTATTTT. Translating it yields CASFRTSGTSTDTQYF.

This clone was observed a single time. This chain uses TRBV16 with TRBJ2-2; maybe TRBD2 (6 bases). This CDR3 region has 16 residues. CDR1 KGHSY and CDR2 FQNENV come from the germline V gene. The germline V and J ends were trimmed by 1 base and 7 bases, with 16 bases remaining between them. The CDR3 loop reads CASSQYLPGTRGELFF. In DNA, the CDR3 is TGTGCCAGCAGCCAATATCTGCCAGGGACTCGCGGGGAGCTGTTTTTT. The whole variable domain, remainder taken from reference TRBV16 and TRBJ2-2, is GEEVAQTPKHLVRGEGQKAKLYCAPIKGHSYVFWYQQVLKNEFKFLISFQNENVFDETGMPKERFSAKCLPNSPCSLEIQATKLEDSAVYFCASSQYLPGTRGELFFGEGSRLTVL.

The CDR3 sequence is CASTRDRGSPLHF. The CDR3 bases are TGTGCCAGCACCCGGGACAGGGGTTCACCCCTCCACTTT. V is TRBV27 and J is TRBJ1-6; 10 bases fit TRBD1. Germline V gene data show CDR1 as MNHEY and CDR2 as SMNVEV (reference sequence). The CDR3 totals 13 residues. V lost 7 bases, J lost 9 bases, and 3 bases stayed unmatched.

This sequence joins TRBV28 and TRBJ1-2; 9 nucleotides line up with TRBD1. V shed 6 bases, J shed 6 bases, and the junction held 11 bases outside the gene matches. The germline V gene has CDR1 MDHEN and CDR2 SYDVKM. The CDR3 has 15 residues. The CDR3 protein is CASRPETGTGNGYTF. In DNA form, the CDR3 reads TGTGCCAGCAGGCCAGAGACCGGGACAGGGAATGGCTACACCTTC.

This clone showed up just a few times. The rearrangement uses TRBV28 and TRBJ1-2, with D maybe TRBD1 (5 bases). The V and J ends lost 6 bases and 5 bases respectively, with 16 bases between them. Germline CDR1 is MDHEN and CDR2 is SYDVKM. The CDR3 is made up of 14 amino acids. CDR3 sequence: CASSRGQTGYGYTF. In DNA, the CDR3 is TGTGCCAGCAGCCGAGGTCAAACAGGTTATGGCTACACCTTC.

This clone was detected a few times. The chain is built from TRBV19 and TRBJ2-3, with D uncertain. This CDR3 is built from 15 residues. Trimming left V 0 bases short and J 4 bases short, with 11 bases between. CDR1 and CDR2 from the germline V gene are LNHDA and SQIVND (reference sequence). CDR3 DNA sequence: TGTGCCAGTAGTATAGATCGTACACTATCAGATACGCAGTATTTT. This translates into CASSIDRTLSDTQYF.

The chain has TRBV7-2 and TRBJ2-4, with 8 bases matching TRBD2. The CDR3 length is 17 residues. V lost 4 bases to trimming and J lost 0 bases; unmatched junction nucleotides: 8. CDR1 is SGHTA, CDR2 FQGNSA, per germline. The DNA for the CDR3 is TGTGCCAGCAGCTCGGGTACAGCGGGAGTAGCCAAAAACATTCAGTACTTC. Encoded protein: CASSSGTAGVAKNIQYF.

The chain links TRBV18 to TRBJ2-4; D might be TRBD1 (5 bases). Germline CDR1 and CDR2: KGHSH and LQKENI. There are 16 residues in the CDR3. V dropped 2 bases and J dropped 4 bases, with 15 bases sitting between them. In DNA form, the CDR3 reads TGTGCCAGCTCACCAACCAGCCAGGGTGGAAAAAACATTCAGTACTTC. Translated: CASSPTSQGGKNIQYF.

The chain joins TRBV7-8 to TRBJ2-1, with TRBD2 as a possible D gene (6 bases). The V gene's germline CDR1 is SGHVS and CDR2 FQNEAQ. Trimming shortened V by 5 bases and J by 0 bases, and 14 bases separated the two germline ends. The CDR3 contains 16 residues. CDR3: CASSPRGASSYNEQFF. DNA for the CDR3: TGTGCCAGCAGCCCCCGCGGGGCTAGCTCCTACAATGAGCAGTTCTTC.

This chain links TRBV19 with TRBJ1-3; 8 bases are shared with TRBD1. The CDR3 loop spans 18 amino acids. The germline V gene encodes CDR1 LNHDA and CDR2 SQIVND (reference sequence). Trimming cost V 6 bases and J 0 bases; bases outside gene matches: 13. CDR3 amino acids: CASRPGGPSIDSGNTIYF. In DNA form, the CDR3 reads TGTGCCAGTAGACCAGGGGGCCCCTCCATCGACTCTGGAAACACCATATATTTT.

The rearrangement links TRBV28 to TRBJ2-7; 7 bases match TRBD2. CDR3 size: 15 residues. The germline CDR1 and CDR2 sequences are MDHEN and SYDVKM. The ends lost 6 bases at V and 0 bases at J; junction bases unmatched: 8. The CDR3 nucleotides are TGTGCCAGCAGCTCCGGGGACTATAGCTCCTACGAGCAGTACTTC. This codes for CASSSGDYSSYEQYF. Full variable domain (outside the CDR3, taken from reference TRBV28 and TRBJ2-7): DVKVTQSSRYLVKRTGEKVFLECVQDMDHENMFWYRQDPGLGLRLIYFSYDVKMKEKGDIPEGYSVSREKKERFSLILESASTNQTSMYLCASSSGDYSSYEQYFGPGTRLTVT.

This clone was detected once. The chain combines TRBV7-9 with TRBJ2-2; 8 nucleotides agree with TRBD1. Losses at the gene ends were 2 bases for V and 5 bases for J; bases not matched to a gene: 7. The germline V gene has CDR1 SEHNR and CDR2 FQNEAQ (reference sequence). CDR3 length: 16 amino acids. The CDR3, as DNA: TGTGCCAGCAGCTTACCCCCCCAGGGGGCGACCGGGGAGCTGTTTTTT. Translating gives CASSLPPQGATGELFF.

This sequence joins TRBV10-1 and TRBJ2-5, with 13 bases aligning to TRBD2. V dropped 5 bases and J dropped 5; count of bases not matched to a gene: 8. Germline V gene data show CDR1 as WNHNN and CDR2 as SYGVQD (reference sequence). This CDR3 spans 16 amino acids. DNA of the CDR3: TGCGCCAGCAGTCCAAGACTAGCGGGGGGCCGGGAGACCCAGTACTTC. Residues: CASSPRLAGGRETQYF.

The V gene is TRBV5-5, the J gene TRBJ1-5; D may be TRBD1 (6 bases). This CDR3 has 15 amino acids. V lost 2 bases and J 0 bases, leaving 9 bases between the germline ends. Germline values: CDR1 SGHKS, CDR2 YYEKEE (reference sequence). This CDR3 is CASSFTGNSNQPQHF. The CDR3 region has the DNA TGTGCCAGCAGCTTTACAGGGAATAGCAATCAGCCCCAGCATTTT. Complete variable domain (other parts from reference TRBV5-5 and TRBJ1-5): DAGVTQSPTHLIKTRGQQVTLRCSPISGHKSVSWYQQVLGQGPQFIFQYYEKEERGRGNFPDRFSARQFPNYSSELNVNALLLGDSALYLCASSFTGNSNQPQHFGDGTRLSIL.

The chain employs TRBV7-9 and TRBJ1-4, with 12 nucleotides matching TRBD1. This CDR3 is built from 17 residues. The V and J ends lost 5 bases and 1 base, in that order; junction bases with no gene match: 5. Per the germline V gene, CDR1 is SEHNR and CDR2 is FQNEAQ (reference sequence). CDR3 nucleotide sequence: TGTGCCAGCAGCGGGACAGGGGGCTTTGGAACTAATGAAAAACTGTTTTTT. Residues: CASSGTGGFGTNEKLFF. The full variable domain, completed using reference TRBV7-9 and TRBJ1-4, is DTGVSQNPRHKITKRGQNVTFRCDPISEHNRLYWYRQTLGQGPEFLTYFQNEAQLEKSRLLSDRFSAERPKGSFSTLEIQRTEQGDSAMYLCASSGTGGFGTNEKLFFGSGTQLSVL.

The genes are TRBV9 and TRBJ1-1, with 8 bases that match TRBD1. The CDR3 consists of 15 residues. Germline-derived CDR1 and CDR2 are SGDLS and YYNGEE. With V trimmed by 4 bases and J by 0 bases, 5 bases remained unmatched. The CDR3 spells CASSTRTGMNTEAFF. In nucleotides, the CDR3 is TGTGCCAGCAGCACCCGGACAGGGATGAACACTGAAGCTTTCTTT.

This clone was observed a single time. The rearrangement uses TRBV2 and TRBJ2-5; perhaps TRBD2 as D (6 bases). The J call may not be correct, given that the DNA end is closer to TRBJ2-7. Germline loops: CDR1 SNHLY, CDR2 FYNNEI. This CDR3 region has 15 residues. The CDR3, as DNA: TGTGCCAGCAGTGAGATTTGGACTATCCCCTACGAGCAGTACTTC. Translation gives CASSEIWTIPYEQYF.

The V gene is TRBV7-9, the J gene TRBJ2-5, with a possible D match to TRBD2 (6 bases). The germline V gene encodes CDR1 SEHNR and CDR2 FQNEAQ (reference sequence). The CDR3 totals 16 residues. V lost 0 bases and J lost 5, with 16 bases in between. CDR3 nucleotide sequence: TGTGCCAGCAGCTTAGCGCCCCTTAAGCGGGCGGAGACCCAGTACTTC. Amino acids: CASSLAPLKRAETQYF.